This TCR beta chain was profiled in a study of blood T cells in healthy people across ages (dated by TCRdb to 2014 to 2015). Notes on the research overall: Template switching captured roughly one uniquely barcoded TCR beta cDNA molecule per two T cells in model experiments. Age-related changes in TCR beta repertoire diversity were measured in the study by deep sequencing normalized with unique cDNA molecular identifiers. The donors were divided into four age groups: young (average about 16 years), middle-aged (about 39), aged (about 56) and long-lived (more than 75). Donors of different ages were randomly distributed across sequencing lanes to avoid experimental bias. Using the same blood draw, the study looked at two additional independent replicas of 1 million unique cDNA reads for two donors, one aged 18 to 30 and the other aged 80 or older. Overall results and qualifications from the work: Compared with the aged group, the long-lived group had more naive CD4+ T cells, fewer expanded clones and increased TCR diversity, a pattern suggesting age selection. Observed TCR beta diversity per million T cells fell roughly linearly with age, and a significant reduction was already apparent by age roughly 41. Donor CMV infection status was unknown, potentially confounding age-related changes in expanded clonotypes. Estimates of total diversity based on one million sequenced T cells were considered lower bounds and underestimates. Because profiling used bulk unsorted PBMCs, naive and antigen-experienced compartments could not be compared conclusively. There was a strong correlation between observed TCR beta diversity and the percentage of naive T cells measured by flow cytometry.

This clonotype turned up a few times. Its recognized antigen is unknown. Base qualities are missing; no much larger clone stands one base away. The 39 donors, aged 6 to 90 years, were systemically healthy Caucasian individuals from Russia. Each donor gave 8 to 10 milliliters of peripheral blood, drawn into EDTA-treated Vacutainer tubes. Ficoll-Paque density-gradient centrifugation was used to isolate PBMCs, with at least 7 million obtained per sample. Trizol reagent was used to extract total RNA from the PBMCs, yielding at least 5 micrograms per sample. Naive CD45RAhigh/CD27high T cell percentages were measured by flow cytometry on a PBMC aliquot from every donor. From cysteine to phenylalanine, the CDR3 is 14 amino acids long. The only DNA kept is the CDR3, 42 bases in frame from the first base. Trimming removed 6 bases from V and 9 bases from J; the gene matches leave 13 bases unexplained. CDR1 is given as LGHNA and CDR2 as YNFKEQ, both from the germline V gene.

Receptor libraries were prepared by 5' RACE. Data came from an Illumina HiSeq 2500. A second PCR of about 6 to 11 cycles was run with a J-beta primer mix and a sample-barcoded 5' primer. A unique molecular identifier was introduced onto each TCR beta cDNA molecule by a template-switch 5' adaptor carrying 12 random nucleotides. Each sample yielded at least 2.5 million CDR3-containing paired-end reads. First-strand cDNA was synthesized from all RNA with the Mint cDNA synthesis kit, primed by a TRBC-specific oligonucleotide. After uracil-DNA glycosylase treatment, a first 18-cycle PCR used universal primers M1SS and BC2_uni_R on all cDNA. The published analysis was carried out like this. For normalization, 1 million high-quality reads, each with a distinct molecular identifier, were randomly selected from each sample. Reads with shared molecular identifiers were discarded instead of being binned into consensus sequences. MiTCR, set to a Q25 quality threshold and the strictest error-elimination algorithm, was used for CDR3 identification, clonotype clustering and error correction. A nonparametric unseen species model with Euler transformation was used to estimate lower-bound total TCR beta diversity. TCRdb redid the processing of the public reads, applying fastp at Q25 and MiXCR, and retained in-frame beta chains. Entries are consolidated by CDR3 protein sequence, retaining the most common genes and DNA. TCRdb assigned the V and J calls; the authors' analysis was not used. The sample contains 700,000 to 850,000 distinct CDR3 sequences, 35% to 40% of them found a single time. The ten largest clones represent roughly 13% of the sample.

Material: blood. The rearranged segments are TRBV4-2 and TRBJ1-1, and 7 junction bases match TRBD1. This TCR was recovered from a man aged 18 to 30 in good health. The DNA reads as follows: TGTGCCAGCAGTCGGACAGGCGGAGGGGAAAAAGCTTTCTTT. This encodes CASSRTGGGEKAFF.